Below are 14 T cell receptor beta chains sequenced from a single sample in a study of blood T cell repertoires in COVID-19. The method was immunoSEQ multiplex PCR; TCRdb's version includes in-frame clones alone and lacks a portion of them. The table includes 250,000 to 400,000 clones, under 90% detected once. The specimen sequenced was peripheral blood. The receptors stem from a woman aged 25 to 39 with COVID-19, enrolled during active disease.

The gene calls are TRBV5-4 and TRBJ1-1; 7 nucleotides align to TRBD1. The germline gives CDR1 SGHNT, CDR2 YYREEE (reference sequence). The ends lost 4 bases at V and 2 bases at J; junction bases unmatched: 2. The CDR3 contains 13 residues. The CDR3, as DNA: TGTGCCAGCAGCGGGGACAGCAACACTGAAGCTTTCTTT. Encoded protein: CASSGDSNTEAFF.

This chain joins TRBV5-8 and TRBJ1-1, with D perhaps matching TRBD1 (5 bases). Trimming shortened V by 2 bases and J by 4 bases, and 9 bases separated the two germline ends. Germline loops: CDR1 SGHTS, CDR2 YDEGEE. This CDR3 is built from 13 residues. DNA for the CDR3: TGTGCCAGCAGCTTCGTAAGGGGCACTGAAGCTTTCTTT. It yields the protein CASSFVRGTEAFF.

V is TRBV4-2 and J is TRBJ1-2; no clear D gene. Germline V gives CDR1 LGHNA, CDR2 YNFKEQ. The CDR3 sequence is 12 residues long. V shed 0 bases and J shed 8 bases, with 7 bases lying between them. CDR3 in DNA: TGTGCCAGCAGCCAAGATTCCCGGGGCTACACCTTC. This translates into CASSQDSRGYTF.

V usage is TRBV10-3 and J usage is TRBJ2-7; possible D gene TRBD2, 6 bases. Germline V gene sequence: CDR1 ENHRY, CDR2 SYGVKD. The CDR3 extends over 16 amino acids. The germline V and J ends were trimmed by 0 bases and 0 bases, with 12 bases remaining between them. In DNA, the CDR3 is TGTGCCATCAGTGAGTCAGGCAGGGAGGTCTCCTACGAGCAGTACTTC. Translating gives CAISESGREVSYEQYF.

The chain carries TRBV6-5 and TRBJ1-4; 9 bases are shared with TRBD1. The CDR3 is made up of 14 amino acids. Looked up from germline, CDR1 is MNHEY and CDR2 is SVGAGI. V shed 5 bases and J 7 bases; nucleotides not matched to a gene: 5. CDR3 nucleotides: TGTGCCAGCAGTCCGACAGGGGGAACTGAAAAACTGTTTTTT. Translating gives CASSPTGGTEKLFF.

The gene calls are TRBV11-2 and TRBJ2-5, with D tentatively TRBD1 (5 bases). In germline, CDR1 is SGHAT, CDR2 FQNNGV. The CDR3 consists of 14 residues. The V end lost 1 base, the J end lost 7 bases, and 13 bases lay between the germline ends. The CDR3 here is CASSLAVRVGTQYF. The CDR3 DNA sequence: TGTGCCAGCAGCTTAGCCGTCAGGGTTGGGACCCAGTACTTC.

The chain couples TRBV10-3 to TRBJ2-7, with 9 bases identical to TRBD1. Germline V gives CDR1 ENHRY, CDR2 SYGVKD. With V trimmed by 4 bases and J by 0 bases, 7 bases remained unmatched. This CDR3 is 16 amino acids long. Here the CDR3 reads CAISALGTGSSYEQYF. The CDR3 DNA follows: TGTGCCATCAGTGCCCTGGGGACAGGGAGCTCCTACGAGCAGTACTTC.

The rearrangement joins TRBV12-3 or TRBV12-4 to TRBJ1-5; D remains ambiguous. The V gene lost 2 bases and the J gene lost 1 base, with 3 bases spanning the gap. CDR3 size: 13 residues. The CDR3 nucleotides are TGTGCCAGCAGTTTACAAAGCAATCAGCCCCAGCATTTT. It encodes CASSLQSNQPQHF.

The chain combines TRBV6-5 with TRBJ2-7, with TRBD1 matching 9 bases. The CDR3 is 14 amino acids. The V segment lost 10 bases and the J segment 4 bases; nucleotides outside the gene matches: 11. Germline lookup yields CDR1 MNHEY and CDR2 SVGAGI. The CDR3 is CATRPGQGIYEQYF. CDR3 DNA: TGTGCCACTCGCCCGGGACAGGGAATATACGAGCAGTACTTC.

Only a few counts were recorded for this clone. The chain uses TRBV5-1 and TRBJ1-2, with 8 bases fitting TRBD1. Germline CDR1 is SGHRS and CDR2 is YFSETQ. V lost 1 base to trimming and J lost 5 bases; unmatched junction nucleotides: 7. The CDR3 length is 15 residues. CDR3 sequence: CASSLSEGTGYGYTF. CDR3 sequence (DNA): TGCGCCAGCAGCTTGTCAGAAGGGACAGGATATGGCTACACCTTC. Full variable domain (rest looked up from reference TRBV5-1 and TRBJ1-2): KAGVTQTPRYLIKTRGQQVTLSCSPISGHRSVSWYQQTPGQGLQFLFEYFSETQRNKGNFPGRFSGRQFSNSRSEMNVSTLELGDSALYLCASSLSEGTGYGYTFGSGTRLTVV.

J is TRBJ1-2 and V is TRBV5-4, with D tentatively TRBD1 (5 bases). Trimming pared 3 bases from V and 1 base from J, leaving 13 bases between. The length of the CDR3 is 15 residues. Germline loops: CDR1 SGHNT, CDR2 YYREEE (reference sequence). In DNA form, the CDR3 reads TGTGCCAGCAGCTCCGGGGGTCAACATAACTATGGCTACACCTTC. This codes for CASSSGGQHNYGYTF.

This chain joins TRBV6-1 and TRBJ1-2, with D tentatively TRBD1 (5 bases). Germline CDR1 reads MNHNS; CDR2 reads SASEGT. The CDR3 totals 13 residues. V was clipped by 2 bases and J by 5 bases, with 9 bases between them. The CDR3 sequence: CASSERGLYGYTF. CDR3 bases: TGTGCCAGCAGTGAACGGGGGTTGTATGGCTACACCTTC.

The chain has TRBV28 and TRBJ1-2; tentative D call: TRBD1 (5 bases). The germline gives CDR1 MDHEN, CDR2 SYDVKM. V dropped 3 bases and J dropped 7 bases, with 9 bases sitting between them. This CDR3 region has 12 residues. CDR3: CASSFSGGGYTF. The CDR3, as DNA: TGTGCCAGCAGTTTCTCGGGGGGTGGCTACACCTTC.

The chain is built from TRBV5-4 and TRBJ2-5; no clear D. The germline CDR1 and CDR2 sequences are SGHNT and YYREEE (reference sequence). Trimming stripped 0 bases from V and 5 bases from J, with 8 bases between. This CDR3 region has 13 residues. Here the CDR3 reads CASSLGLVETQYF. The CDR3 nucleotides are TGTGCCAGCAGCTTGGGGCTAGTGGAGACCCAGTACTTC.